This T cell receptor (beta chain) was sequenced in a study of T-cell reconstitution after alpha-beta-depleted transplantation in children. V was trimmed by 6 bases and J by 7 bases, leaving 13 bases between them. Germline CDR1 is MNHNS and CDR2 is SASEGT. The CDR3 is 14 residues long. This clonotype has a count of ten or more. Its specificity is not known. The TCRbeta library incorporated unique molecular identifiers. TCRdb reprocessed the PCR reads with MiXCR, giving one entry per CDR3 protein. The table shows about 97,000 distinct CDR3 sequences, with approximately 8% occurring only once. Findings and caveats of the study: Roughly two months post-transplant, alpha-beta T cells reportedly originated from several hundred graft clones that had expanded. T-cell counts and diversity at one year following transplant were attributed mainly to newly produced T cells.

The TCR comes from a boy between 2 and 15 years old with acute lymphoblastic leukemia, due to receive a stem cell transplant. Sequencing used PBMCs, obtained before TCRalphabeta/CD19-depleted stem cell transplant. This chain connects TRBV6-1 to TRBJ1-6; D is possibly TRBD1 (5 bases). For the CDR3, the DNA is TGTGCCAGCAGCATGACCGGGGGGAATTCACCCCTCCACTTT. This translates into CASSMTGGNSPLHF.